A selection of T cell receptor beta chains follows, all from one sample in a study of shared clonotypes between healthy human individuals. The method was immunoSEQ multiplex PCR; TCRdb's version includes in-frame clones alone and lacks a portion of them. This sample carries millions of clones, about 93% of them seen once, and the ten largest clones take 1.5% to 2%. The sample taken for sequencing was naive CD8+ T cells from PBMCs. Every receptor here comes from a man between 18 and 29 years old in good health. Some clones in this sample may be carry-over from other donors' samples. The CDR3 runs from the conserved cysteine through the conserved F or W.

V gene,CDR3 protein
TRBV19,CASSIDMSSSYNEQFF
TRBV28,CASSFAGGGQPQHF
TRBV9,CASSSGLARDTQYF
TRBV11-1,CASSLGAGGIHEQYF
TRBV2,CASSVLLNRPVYNEQFF
TRBV5-6,CASSLGGLTPYEQYF
TRBV4-3,CASSQDMASGRGSEQFF
TRBV28,CASSPGQGTGANVLTF
TRBV14,CASSQGLRDEQYF
TRBV6-1,CASSPRGSSYEQYF
TRBV27,CASRLTLGGNQPQHF
TRBV6-5,CASSYTRGHNYGYTF
TRBV27,CASSLSGRAGDTQYF
TRBV27,CASSPRTGGRYEQYF
TRBV29-1,CSVEGGKTGSMNEQFF
TRBV6-6,CASSLAEQETQYF
TRBV10-3,CAISEGPLGEKLFF
TRBV19,CASSPTVNTEAFF